These T cell receptor beta chains were read from a single sample in a study of cytomegalovirus exposure and HLA in healthy donors. Only in-frame clones appear in the TCRdb table, and some are missing; sequencing was by immunoSEQ multiplex PCR. The sample gives around 140,000 clones, 70% to 90% of which show up once; about 2.4% is in the top ten. Sample: PBMCs. The source is a man aged 45-65 years in good health and CMV-seronegative. Each CDR3 is given with its conserved first and last residue. The order of the fields is CDR3 length, V gene, clone size, D gene, J gene, CDR3 protein, CDR3 DNA. The D gene is left open where the match is weak. Size is stated for part of the rows, as once, few or many counts, or as a class when the clone is expanded.

length: 15
V: TRBV5-4
size: NA
D: TRBD2
J: TRBJ2-5
CDR3: CASSLEGLEQETQYF
DNA: TGTGCCAGCAGCTTGGAAGGACTAGAGCAAGAGACCCAGTACTTC

length: 15
V: TRBV28
size: NA
D: TRBD1
J: TRBJ2-7
CDR3: CASSSDRALSYEQYF
DNA: TGTGCCAGCAGTTCTGACAGGGCCCTCTCCTACGAGCAGTACTTC

length: 17
V: TRBV19
size: NA
D: NA
J: TRBJ1-5
CDR3: CASSIVREFTSNQPQHF
DNA: TGTGCCAGTAGTATAGTGCGGGAGTTCACTAGCAATCAGCCCCAGCATTTT

length: 17
V: TRBV4-1
size: NA
D: TRBD1
J: TRBJ1-5
CDR3: CASSQDWSGQGRQPQHF
DNA: TGCGCCAGCAGCCAAGACTGGTCGGGACAGGGGCGACAGCCCCAGCATTTT

length: 15
V: TRBV5-6
size: NA
D: NA
J: TRBJ2-4
CDR3: CASSRLGEIKNIQYF
DNA: TGTGCCAGCAGTCGTCTCGGGGAAATCAAAAACATTCAGTACTTC

length: 14
V: TRBV9
size: NA
D: NA
J: TRBJ1-2
CDR3: CASSVDRTAYGYTF
DNA: TGTGCCAGCAGCGTAGACAGGACAGCCTATGGCTACACCTTC

length: 15
V: TRBV6-1
size: NA
D: TRBD2
J: TRBJ2-3
CDR3: CASTDGGGSTDTQYF
DNA: TGTGCCAGCACCGACGGGGGAGGGAGCACAGATACGCAGTATTTT

length: 14
V: TRBV19
size: NA
D: NA
J: TRBJ1-1
CDR3: CASSPRTGNGEAFF
DNA: TGTGCCAGTAGTCCTAGGACGGGGAACGGTGAAGCTTTCTTT

length: 16
V: TRBV5-8
size: NA
D: TRBD1
J: TRBJ1-2
CDR3: CASSPLGQGAFYGYTF
DNA: TGTGCCAGCAGCCCCCTCGGACAGGGTGCCTTTTATGGCTACACCTTC

length: 12
V: TRBV19
size: few
D: NA
J: TRBJ1-2
CDR3: CASSIARGGYTF
DNA: TGTGCCAGTAGTATAGCCAGAGGTGGCTACACCTTC

length: 13
V: TRBV7-8
size: NA
D: NA
J: TRBJ1-2
CDR3: CASSFKVQGGYTF
DNA: TGTGCCAGCAGCTTTAAGGTCCAGGGTGGCTACACCTTC